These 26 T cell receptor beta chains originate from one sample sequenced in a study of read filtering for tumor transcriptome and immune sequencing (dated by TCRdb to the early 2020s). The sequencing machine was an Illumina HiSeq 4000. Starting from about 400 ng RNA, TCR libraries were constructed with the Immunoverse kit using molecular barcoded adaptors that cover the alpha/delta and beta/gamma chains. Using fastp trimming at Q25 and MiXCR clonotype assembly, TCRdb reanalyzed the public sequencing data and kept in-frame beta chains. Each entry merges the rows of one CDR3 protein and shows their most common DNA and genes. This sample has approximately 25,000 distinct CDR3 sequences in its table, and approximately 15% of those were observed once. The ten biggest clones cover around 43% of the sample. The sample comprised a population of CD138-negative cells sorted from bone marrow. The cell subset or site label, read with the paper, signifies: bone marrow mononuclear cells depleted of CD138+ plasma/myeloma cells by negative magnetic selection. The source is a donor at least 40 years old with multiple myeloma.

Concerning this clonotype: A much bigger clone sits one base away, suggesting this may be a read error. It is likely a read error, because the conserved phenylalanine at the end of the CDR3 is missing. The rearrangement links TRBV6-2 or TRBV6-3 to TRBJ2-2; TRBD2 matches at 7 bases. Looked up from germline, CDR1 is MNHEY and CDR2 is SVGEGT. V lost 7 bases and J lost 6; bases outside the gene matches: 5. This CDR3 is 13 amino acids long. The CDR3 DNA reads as TGTGCCAGCACCTTGACTAGCTCCGGGGAGCTGTTTCTT. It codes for CASTLTSSGELFL.

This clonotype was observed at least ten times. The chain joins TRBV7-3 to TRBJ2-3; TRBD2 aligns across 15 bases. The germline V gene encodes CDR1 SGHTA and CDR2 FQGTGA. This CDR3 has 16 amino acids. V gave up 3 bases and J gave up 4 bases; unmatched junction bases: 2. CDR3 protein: CASSLGLAGGSDTQYF. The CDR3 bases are TGTGCCAGCAGCTTGGGACTAGCGGGAGGTTCAGATACGCAGTATTTT. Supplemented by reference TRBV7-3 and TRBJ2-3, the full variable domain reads GAGVSQTPSNKVTEKGKYVELRCDPISGHTALYWYRQSLGQGPEFLIYFQGTGAADDSGLPNDRFFAVRPEGSVSTLKIQRTERGDSAVYLCASSLGLAGGSDTQYFGPGTRLTVL.

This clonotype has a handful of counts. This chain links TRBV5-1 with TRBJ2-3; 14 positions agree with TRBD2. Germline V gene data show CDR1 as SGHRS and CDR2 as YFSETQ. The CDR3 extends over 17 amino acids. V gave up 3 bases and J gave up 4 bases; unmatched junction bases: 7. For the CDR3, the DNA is TGCGCCAGCAGCTGGCGACTAGCGGGAGGGCTGGCAGATACGCAGTATTTT. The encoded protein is CASSWRLAGGLADTQYF.

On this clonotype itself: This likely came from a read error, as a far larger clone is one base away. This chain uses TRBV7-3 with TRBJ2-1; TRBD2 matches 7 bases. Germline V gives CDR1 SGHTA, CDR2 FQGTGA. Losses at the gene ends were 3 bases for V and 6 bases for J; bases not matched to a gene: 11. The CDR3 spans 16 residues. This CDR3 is CASSFPSGKNFNEQFF. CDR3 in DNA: TGTGCCAGCAGCTTTCCTAGCGGAAAGAACTTCAATGAGCAGTTCTTC. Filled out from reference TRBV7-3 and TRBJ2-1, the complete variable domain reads GAGVSQTPSNKVTEKGKYVELRCDPISGHTALYWYRQSLGQGPEFLIYFQGTGAADDSGLPNDRFFAVRPEGSVSTLKIQRTERGDSAVYLCASSFPSGKNFNEQFFGPGTRLTVL.

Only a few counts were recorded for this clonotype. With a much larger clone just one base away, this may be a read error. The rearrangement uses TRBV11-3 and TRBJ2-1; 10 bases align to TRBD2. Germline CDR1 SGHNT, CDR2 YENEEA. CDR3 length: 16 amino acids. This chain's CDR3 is CASSSFQAGGYNEQLF. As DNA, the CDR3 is TGTGCCAGCAGCTCCTTTCAAGCGGGAGGGTACAATGAGCAGCTCTTC.

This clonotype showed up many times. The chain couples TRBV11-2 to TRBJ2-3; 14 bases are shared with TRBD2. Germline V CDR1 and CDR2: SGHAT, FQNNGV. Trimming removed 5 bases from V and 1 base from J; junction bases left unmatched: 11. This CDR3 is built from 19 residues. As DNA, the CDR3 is TGTGCCAGCAGCACCTGGGGACTAGCGGGAGCCTCCGGCACAGATACGCAGTATTTT. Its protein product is CASSTWGLAGASGTDTQYF. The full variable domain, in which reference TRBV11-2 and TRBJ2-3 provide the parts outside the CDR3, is EAGVAQSPRYKIIEKRQSVAFWCNPISGHATLYWYQQILGQGPKLLIQFQNNGVVDDSQLPKDRFSAERLKGVDSTLKIQPAKLEDSAVYLCASSTWGLAGASGTDTQYFGPGTRLTVL.

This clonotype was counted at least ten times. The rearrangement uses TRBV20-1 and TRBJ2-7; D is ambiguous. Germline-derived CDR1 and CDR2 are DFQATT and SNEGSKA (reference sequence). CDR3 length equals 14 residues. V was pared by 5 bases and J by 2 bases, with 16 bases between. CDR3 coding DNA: TGCAGTGCTCCGCGTAGCCAGACGACCTACGAGCAGTACTTC. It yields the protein CSAPRSQTTYEQYF.

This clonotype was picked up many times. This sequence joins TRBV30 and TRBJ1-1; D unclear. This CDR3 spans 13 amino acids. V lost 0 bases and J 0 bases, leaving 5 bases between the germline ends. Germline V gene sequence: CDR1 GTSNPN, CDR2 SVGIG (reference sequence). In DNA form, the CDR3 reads TGTGCCTGGAGTGTACAACTGAACACTGAAGCTTTCTTT. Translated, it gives CAWSVQLNTEAFF.

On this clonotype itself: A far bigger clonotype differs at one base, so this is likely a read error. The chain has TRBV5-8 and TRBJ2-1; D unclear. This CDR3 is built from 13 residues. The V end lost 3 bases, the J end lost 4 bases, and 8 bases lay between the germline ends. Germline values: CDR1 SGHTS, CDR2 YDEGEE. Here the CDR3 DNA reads TGTGCCAGCAGCTGCGACATTTACAATGAGCAGTTCTTC. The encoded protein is CASSCDIYNEQFF.

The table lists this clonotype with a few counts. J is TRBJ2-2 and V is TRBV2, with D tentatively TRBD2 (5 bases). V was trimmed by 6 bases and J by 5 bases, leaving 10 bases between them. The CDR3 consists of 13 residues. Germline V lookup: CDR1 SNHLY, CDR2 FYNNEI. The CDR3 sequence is CASRGSGTGELFF. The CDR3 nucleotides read TGTGCCAGCAGAGGTTCGGGGACCGGGGAGCTGTTTTTT.

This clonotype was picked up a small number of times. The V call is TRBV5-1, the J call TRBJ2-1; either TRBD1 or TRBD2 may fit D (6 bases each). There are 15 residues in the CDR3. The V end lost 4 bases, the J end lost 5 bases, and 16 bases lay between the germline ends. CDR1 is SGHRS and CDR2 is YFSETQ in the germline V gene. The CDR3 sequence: CASSAEGGDHNEQFF. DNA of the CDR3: TGCGCCAGCAGCGCAGAGGGGGGAGACCACAATGAGCAGTTCTTC.

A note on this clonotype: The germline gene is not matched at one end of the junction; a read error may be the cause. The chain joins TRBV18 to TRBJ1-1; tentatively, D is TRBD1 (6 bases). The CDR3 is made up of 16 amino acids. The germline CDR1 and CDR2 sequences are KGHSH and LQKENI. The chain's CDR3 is CASSPPSQGYRAEAFF. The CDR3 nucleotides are TGTGCCAGCTCGCCACCTTCGCAGGGGTATCGGGCTGAAGCTTTCTTT.

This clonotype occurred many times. The CDR3 is CASSLRGFQNTGELFF. CDR3 DNA: TGCGCCAGCAGCCTCAGGGGGTTTCAGAACACCGGGGAGCTGTTTTTT. The chain couples TRBV5-1 to TRBJ2-2; 7 nucleotides align to TRBD1. The CDR3 is 16 amino acids. Germline CDR1 and CDR2: SGHRS and YFSETQ. Trimming at V came to 4 bases and at J to 1 base, leaving 7 bases not matched to a gene.

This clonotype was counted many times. In DNA, the CDR3 is TGCAGTGCTTCCGTGGGACATAGCACAGATACGCAGTATTTT. This codes for CSASVGHSTDTQYF. This sequence joins TRBV20-1 and TRBJ2-3; possible D gene TRBD1, 6 bases. Germline lookup yields CDR1 DFQATT and CDR2 SNEGSKA (reference sequence). V was cut by 5 bases and J by 0 bases, with 12 bases left in between. The CDR3 runs to 14 residues.

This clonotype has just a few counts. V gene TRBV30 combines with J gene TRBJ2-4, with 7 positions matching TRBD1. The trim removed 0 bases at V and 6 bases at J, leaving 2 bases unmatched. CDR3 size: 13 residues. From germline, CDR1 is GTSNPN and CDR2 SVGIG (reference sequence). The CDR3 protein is CAWSVSGGNIQYF. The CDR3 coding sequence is TGTGCCTGGAGTGTTTCAGGGGGAAACATTCAGTACTTC.

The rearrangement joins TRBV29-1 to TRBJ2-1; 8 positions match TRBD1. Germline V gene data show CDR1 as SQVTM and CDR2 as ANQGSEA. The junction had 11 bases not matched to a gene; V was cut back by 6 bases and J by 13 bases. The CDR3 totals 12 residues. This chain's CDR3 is CSVPRTGSEQFF. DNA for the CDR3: TGCAGCGTCCCCAGGACAGGGTCTGAACAGTTCTTC.

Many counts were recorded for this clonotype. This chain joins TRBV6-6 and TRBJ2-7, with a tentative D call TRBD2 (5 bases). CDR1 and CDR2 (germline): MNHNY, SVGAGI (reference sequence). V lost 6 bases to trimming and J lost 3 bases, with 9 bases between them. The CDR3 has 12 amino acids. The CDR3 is CASRRTSYEQYF. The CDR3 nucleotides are TGTGCCAGCAGACGCACTAGCTACGAGCAGTACTTC.

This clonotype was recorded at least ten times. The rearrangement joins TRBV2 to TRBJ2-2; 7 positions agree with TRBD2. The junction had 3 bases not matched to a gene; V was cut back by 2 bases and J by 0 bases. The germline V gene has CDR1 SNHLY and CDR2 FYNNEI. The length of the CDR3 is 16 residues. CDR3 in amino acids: CASSEQRGSNTGELFF. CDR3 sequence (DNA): TGTGCCAGCAGTGAACAGCGGGGCTCGAACACCGGGGAGCTGTTTTTT.

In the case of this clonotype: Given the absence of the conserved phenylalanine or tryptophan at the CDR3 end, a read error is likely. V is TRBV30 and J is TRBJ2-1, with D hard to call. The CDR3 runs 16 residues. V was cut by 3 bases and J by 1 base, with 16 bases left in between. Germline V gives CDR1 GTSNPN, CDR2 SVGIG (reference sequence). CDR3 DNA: TGTGCCTGGAGCGTCCCAGGTAGTTGGTCCTACAATGAGCAGTTCCTC. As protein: CAWSVPGSWSYNEQFL.

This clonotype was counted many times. The CDR3 DNA sequence: TGTGCCAGCAGTGGACAGGTGGCTCAGCCCCAGCATTTT. Translated: CASSGQVAQPQHF. The chain recombines TRBV12-3 or TRBV12-4 with TRBJ1-5; TRBD1 aligns across 7 bases. The V segment lost 5 bases and the J segment 6 bases; nucleotides outside the gene matches: 4. This CDR3 has 13 residues.

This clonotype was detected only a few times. CDR3 in amino acids: CASTGTETQYF. The CDR3 coding sequence is TGTGCCAGCACAGGGACAGAGACCCAGTACTTC. The chain joins TRBV2 to TRBJ2-5; D tentatively reads TRBD1 or TRBD2 (5 bases each). Trimming stripped 7 bases from V and 4 bases from J, with 7 bases between. The CDR3 consists of 11 residues. The germline CDR1 and CDR2 sequences are SNHLY and FYNNEI.

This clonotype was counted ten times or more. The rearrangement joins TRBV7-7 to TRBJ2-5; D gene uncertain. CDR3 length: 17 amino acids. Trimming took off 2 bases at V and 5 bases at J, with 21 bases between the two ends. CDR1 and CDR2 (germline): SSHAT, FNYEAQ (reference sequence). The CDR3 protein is CASSLPLWSALQETQYF. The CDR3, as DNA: TGTGCCAGCAGCTTACCGTTGTGGTCTGCCCTACAGGAGACCCAGTACTTC.

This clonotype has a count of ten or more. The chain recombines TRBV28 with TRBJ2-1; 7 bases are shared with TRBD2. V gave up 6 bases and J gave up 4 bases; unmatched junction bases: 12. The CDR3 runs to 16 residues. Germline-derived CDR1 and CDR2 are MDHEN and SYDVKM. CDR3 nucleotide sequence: TGTGCCAGCAGCTCTAGCGGTAGCCCCAAGTACAATGAGCAGTTCTTC. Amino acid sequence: CASSSSGSPKYNEQFF.

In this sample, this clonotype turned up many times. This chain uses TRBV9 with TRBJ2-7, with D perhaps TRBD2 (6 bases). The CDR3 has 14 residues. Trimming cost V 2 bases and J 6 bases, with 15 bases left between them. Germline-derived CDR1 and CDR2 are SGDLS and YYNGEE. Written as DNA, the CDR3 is TGTGCCAGCAGCGTTACTAGCAGAGAAATCGAGCAGTACTTC. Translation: CASSVTSREIEQYF.

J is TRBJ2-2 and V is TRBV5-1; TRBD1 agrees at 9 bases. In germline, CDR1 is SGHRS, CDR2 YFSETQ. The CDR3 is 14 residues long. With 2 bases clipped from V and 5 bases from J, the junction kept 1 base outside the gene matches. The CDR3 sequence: CASSFGTGTGELFF. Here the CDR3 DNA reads TGCGCCAGCAGCTTTGGGACAGGGACCGGGGAGCTGTTTTTT.

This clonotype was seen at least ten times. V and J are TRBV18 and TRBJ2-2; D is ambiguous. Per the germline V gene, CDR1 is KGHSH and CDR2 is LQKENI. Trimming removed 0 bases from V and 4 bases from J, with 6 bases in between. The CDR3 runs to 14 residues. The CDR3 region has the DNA TGTGCCAGCTCACCACCGTCCCTCACCGGGGAGCTGTTTTTT. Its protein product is CASSPPSLTGELFF. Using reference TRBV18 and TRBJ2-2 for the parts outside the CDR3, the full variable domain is NAGVMQNPRHLVRRRGQEARLRCSPMKGHSHVYWYRQLPEEGLKFMVYLQKENIIDESGMPKERFSAEFPKEGPSILRIQQVVRGDSAAYFCASSPPSLTGELFFGEGSRLTVL.